This T cell receptor beta chain was captured by sequencing in a study of cytomegalovirus exposure and HLA in healthy donors. Study summary: HLA-typed donors were the source of approximately 85 million unique TCRs, which an early data release held.

With 60 Vbeta and 13 Jbeta primers, the PCR was carried out. Libraries were prepared by immunoSEQ multiplex PCR; TCRdb keeps only in-frame clonotypes and omits some of them. Among about 120,000 clones listed, 75% were seen once. The CDR3 consists of 13 residues. V was shortened by 7 bases and J by 0 bases, with 10 bases between the two germline ends. The rearrangement links TRBV23-1 to TRBJ2-7; a possible D gene is TRBD2 (7 bases). TRBV23-1 is an ORF; its function is uncertain. Sequencing input: PBMCs. This receptor was obtained from a woman aged 40 to 50 in good health and CMV-seropositive. The CDR3: CASTGDYSYEQYF. CDR3 nucleotide sequence: TGCGCCAGCACAGGGGACTACTCCTACGAGCAGTACTTC.